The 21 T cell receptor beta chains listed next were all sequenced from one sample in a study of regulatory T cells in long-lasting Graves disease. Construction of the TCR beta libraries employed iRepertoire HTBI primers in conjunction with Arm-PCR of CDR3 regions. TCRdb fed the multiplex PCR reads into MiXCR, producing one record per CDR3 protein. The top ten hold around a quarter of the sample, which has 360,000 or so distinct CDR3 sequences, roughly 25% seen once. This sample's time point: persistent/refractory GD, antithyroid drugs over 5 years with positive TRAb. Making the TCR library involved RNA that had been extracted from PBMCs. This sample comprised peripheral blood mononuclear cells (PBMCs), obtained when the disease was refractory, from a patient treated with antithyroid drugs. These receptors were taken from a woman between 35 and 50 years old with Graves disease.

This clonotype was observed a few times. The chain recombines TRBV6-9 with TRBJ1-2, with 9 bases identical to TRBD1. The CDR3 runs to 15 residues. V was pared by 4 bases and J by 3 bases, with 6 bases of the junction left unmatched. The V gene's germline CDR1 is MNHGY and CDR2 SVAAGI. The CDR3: CASSLQGAFDYGYTF. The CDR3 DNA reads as TGTGCCAGCAGTTTACAGGGGGCCTTTGACTATGGCTACACCTTC.

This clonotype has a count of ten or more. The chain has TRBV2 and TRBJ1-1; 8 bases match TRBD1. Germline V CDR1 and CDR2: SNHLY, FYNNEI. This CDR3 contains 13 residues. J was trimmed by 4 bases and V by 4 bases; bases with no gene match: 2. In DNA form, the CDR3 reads TGTGCCAGCAGTGGACAGGGGAGCACTGAAGCTTTCTTT. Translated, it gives CASSGQGSTEAFF.

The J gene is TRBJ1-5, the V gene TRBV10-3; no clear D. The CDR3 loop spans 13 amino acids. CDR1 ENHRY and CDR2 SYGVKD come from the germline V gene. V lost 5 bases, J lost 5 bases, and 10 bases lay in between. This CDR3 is CAISPQSDQPQHF. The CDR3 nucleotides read TGTGCCATCAGTCCCCAGTCCGATCAGCCCCAGCATTTT.

In DNA form, the CDR3 reads TGTGCCAGTAGTATCCAGGCCGGTCAGCCCCAGCATTTT. Translation gives CASSIQAGQPQHF. The chain recombines TRBV19 with TRBJ1-5; D ambiguous. The CDR3 is 13 amino acids. The germline V gene has CDR1 LNHDA and CDR2 SQIVND (reference sequence). Between the trimmed V and J ends, which lost 3 bases and 6 bases, there was a span of 9 bases.

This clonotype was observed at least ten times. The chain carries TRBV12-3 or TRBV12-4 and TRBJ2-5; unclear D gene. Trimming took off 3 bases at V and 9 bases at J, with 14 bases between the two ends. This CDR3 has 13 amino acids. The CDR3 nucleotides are TGTGCCAGCAGTTTTCTGGGCGTGGACGCCCAGTACTTC. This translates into CASSFLGVDAQYF.

Here the CDR3 reads CASGPGLAGEAGELFF. CDR3 nucleotides: TGCGCCAGCGGGCCGGGACTAGCGGGAGAGGCCGGGGAGCTGTTTTTT. The chain joins TRBV5-1 to TRBJ2-2; 14 nucleotides align to TRBD2. CDR3 length: 16 residues. J was trimmed by 6 bases and V by 7 bases; bases with no gene match: 8. Germline CDR1 and CDR2: SGHRS and YFSETQ.

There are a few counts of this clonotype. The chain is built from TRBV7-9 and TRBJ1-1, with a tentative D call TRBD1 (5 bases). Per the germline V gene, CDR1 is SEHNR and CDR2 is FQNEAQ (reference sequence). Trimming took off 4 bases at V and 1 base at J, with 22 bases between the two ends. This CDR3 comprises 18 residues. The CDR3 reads CASSSSRVVGQTNTEAFF. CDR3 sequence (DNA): TGTGCCAGCAGCTCATCTCGAGTGGTAGGACAAACGAACACTGAAGCTTTCTTT.

In DNA form, the CDR3 reads TGCGCCAGCAGCTTGGATGGGTCATACTCTGGAAACACCATATATTTT. This codes for CASSLDGSYSGNTIYF. The chain has TRBV5-1 and TRBJ1-3; D not certain. With 0 bases removed from V and 0 bases from J, the gap between germline ends came to 10 bases. The germline V gene encodes CDR1 SGHRS and CDR2 YFSETQ. The CDR3 has 16 residues.

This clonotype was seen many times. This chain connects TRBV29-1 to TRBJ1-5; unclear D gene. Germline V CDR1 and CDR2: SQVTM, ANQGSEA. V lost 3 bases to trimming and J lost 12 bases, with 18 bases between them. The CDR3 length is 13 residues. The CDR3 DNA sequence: TGCAGCGTTGATGATGGGTCGGGTCGGCACCAGCATTTT. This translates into CSVDDGSGRHQHF.

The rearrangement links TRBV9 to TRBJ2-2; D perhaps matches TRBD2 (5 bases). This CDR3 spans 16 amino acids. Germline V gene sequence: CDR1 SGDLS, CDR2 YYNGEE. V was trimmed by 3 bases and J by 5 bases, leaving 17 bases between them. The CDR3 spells CASSGSGLLGTGELFF. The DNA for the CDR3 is TGTGCCAGCAGCGGGTCCGGACTGTTAGGTACCGGGGAGCTGTTTTTT.

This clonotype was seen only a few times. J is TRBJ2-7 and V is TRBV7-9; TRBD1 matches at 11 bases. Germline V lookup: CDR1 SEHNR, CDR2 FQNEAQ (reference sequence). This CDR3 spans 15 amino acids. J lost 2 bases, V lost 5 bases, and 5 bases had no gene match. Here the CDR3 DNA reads TGTGCCAGCAGCCATCCGGGACAGGGGGCCTACGAGCAGTACTTC. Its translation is CASSHPGQGAYEQYF. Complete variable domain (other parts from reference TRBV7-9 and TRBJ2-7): DTGVSQNPRHKITKRGQNVTFRCDPISEHNRLYWYRQTLGQGPEFLTYFQNEAQLEKSRLLSDRFSAERPKGSFSTLEIQRTEQGDSAMYLCASSHPGQGAYEQYFGPGTRLTVT.

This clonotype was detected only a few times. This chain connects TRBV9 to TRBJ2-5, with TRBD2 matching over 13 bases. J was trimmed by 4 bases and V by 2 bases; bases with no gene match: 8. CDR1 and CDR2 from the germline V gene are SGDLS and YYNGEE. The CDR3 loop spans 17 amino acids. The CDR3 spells CASSVSWTSGSGETQYF. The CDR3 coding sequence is TGTGCCAGCAGCGTCAGCTGGACTAGCGGGAGCGGAGAGACCCAGTACTTC.

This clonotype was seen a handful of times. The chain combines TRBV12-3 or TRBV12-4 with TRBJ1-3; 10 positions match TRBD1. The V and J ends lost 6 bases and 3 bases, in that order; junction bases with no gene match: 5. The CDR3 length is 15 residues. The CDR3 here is CASRPTGGLGNTIYF. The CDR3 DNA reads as TGTGCCAGCAGGCCGACAGGGGGCCTTGGAAACACCATATATTTT.

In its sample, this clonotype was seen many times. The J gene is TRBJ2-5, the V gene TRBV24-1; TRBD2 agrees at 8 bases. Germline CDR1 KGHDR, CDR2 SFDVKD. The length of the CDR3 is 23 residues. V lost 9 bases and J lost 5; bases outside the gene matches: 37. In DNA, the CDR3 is TGTGCCACCCTTCGATCGGGACATGTTTCCATCAGGAATGCGGGAGGCTCTGGGGAGACCCAGTACTTC. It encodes CATLRSGHVSIRNAGGSGETQYF.

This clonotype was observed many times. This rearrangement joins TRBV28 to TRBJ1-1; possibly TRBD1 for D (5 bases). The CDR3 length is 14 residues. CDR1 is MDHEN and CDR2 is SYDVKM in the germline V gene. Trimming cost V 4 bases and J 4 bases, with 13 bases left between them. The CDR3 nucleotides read TGTGCCAGCAGTTCTAGCCAGGGATCCACTGAAGCTTTCTTT. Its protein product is CASSSSQGSTEAFF.

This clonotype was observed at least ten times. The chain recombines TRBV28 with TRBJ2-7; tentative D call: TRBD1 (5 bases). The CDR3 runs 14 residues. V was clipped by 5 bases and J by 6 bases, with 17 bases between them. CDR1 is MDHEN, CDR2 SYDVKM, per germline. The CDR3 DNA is TGTGCCAGCAGTCCCGTGGGGCTGCCAACCGAGCAGTACTTC. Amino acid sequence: CASSPVGLPTEQYF.

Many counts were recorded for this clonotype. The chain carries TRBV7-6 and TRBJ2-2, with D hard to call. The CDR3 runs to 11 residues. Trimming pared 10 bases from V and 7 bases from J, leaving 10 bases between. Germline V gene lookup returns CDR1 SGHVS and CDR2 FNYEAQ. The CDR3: CATYQYGELFF. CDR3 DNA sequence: TGTGCCACCTATCAGTACGGGGAGCTGTTTTTT.

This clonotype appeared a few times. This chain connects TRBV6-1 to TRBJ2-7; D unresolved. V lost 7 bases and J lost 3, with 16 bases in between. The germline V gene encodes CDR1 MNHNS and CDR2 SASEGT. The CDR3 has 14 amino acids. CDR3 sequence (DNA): TGTGCCAGCACCGTTACAGCTCCTTTCTACGAGCAGTACTTC. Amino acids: CASTVTAPFYEQYF.

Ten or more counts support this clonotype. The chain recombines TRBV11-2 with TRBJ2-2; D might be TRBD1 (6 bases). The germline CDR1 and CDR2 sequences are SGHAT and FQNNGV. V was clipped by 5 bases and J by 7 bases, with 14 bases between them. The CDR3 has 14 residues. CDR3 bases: TGTGCCAGCAGCCCCTGGACAGACAGCGGGGAGCTGTTTTTT. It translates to CASSPWTDSGELFF.

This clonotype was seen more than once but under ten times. This CDR3 is CASSFGTTATDTQYF. CDR3 in DNA: TGTGCCAGCAGCTTTGGGACCACCGCCACAGATACGCAGTATTTT. The V call is TRBV11-1, the J call TRBJ2-3; TRBD1 or TRBD2 may be the D gene (5 bases each). V was cut by 3 bases and J by 2 bases, with 12 bases left in between. The CDR3 is made up of 15 amino acids. From germline, CDR1 is SGHAT and CDR2 FQDESV (reference sequence).

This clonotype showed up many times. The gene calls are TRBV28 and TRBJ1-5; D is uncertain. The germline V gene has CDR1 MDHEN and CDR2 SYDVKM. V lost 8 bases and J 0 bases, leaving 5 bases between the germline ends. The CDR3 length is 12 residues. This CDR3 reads CASVDSNQPQHF. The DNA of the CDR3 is TGTGCCAGCGTGGATAGCAATCAGCCCCAGCATTTT.